This T cell receptor beta chain was found in a study of CD8+CD57+ T cells in acquired aplastic anemia. TCR beta VDJ and CDR3 profiles were obtained from a genomic DNA template. One entry per CDR3 protein, called by TCRdb with MiXCR from the reads. The sample yields 300,000 or so distinct CDR3 sequences, roughly 53% seen once. V was cut by 8 bases and J by 0 bases, with 7 bases left in between. This CDR3 spans 12 amino acids. Patients selected for sequencing had displayed CD8+CD57+ cell expansion by flow cytometry. J is TRBJ2-5 and V is TRBV12-3 or TRBV12-4; D not resolved. Sequenced: sorted CD4+, CD8+, or CD8+CD57+ T cells (not recorded which) from PBMCs. The sequence came from a human donor with aplastic anemia. As DNA, the CDR3 is TGTGCCAGCTGTGATAACCAAGAGACCCAGTACTTC. This encodes CASCDNQETQYF.